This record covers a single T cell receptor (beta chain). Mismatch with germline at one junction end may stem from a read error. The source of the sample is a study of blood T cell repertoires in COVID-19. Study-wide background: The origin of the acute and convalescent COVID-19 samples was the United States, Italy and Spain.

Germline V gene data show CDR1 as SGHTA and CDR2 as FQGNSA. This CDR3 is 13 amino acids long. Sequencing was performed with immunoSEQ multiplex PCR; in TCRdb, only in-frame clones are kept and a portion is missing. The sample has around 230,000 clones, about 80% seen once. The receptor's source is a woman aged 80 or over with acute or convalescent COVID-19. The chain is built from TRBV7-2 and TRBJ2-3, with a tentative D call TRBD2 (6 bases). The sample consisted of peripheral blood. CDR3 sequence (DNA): TGTGCCGACGGGCGGGAACCTTCGGATACGCGGTATTTT. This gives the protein CADGREPSDTRYF.